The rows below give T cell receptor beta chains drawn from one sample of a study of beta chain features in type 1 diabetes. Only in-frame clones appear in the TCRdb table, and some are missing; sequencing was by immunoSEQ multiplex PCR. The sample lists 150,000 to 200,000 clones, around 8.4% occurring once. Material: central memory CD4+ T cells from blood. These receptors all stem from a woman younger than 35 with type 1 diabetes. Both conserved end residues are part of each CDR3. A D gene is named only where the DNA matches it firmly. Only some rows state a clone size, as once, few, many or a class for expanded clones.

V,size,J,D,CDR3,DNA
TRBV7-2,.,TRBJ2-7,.,CASSPEWAYEQYF,TGTGCCAGCAGCCCGGAGTGGGCCTACGAGCAGTACTTC
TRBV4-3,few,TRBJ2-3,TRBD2,CASSQEPDSGGHTDTQYF,TGCGCCAGCAGCCAAGAGCCAGATAGCGGGGGGCACACAGATACGCAGTATTTT
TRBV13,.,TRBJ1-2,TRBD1,CASSQRTGGNYGYTF,TGTGCCAGCAGTCAACGGACAGGGGGGAACTATGGCTACACCTTC
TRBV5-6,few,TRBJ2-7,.,CASSPGGQLYEQYF,TGTGCCAGCAGCCCCGGAGGACAGCTCTACGAGCAGTACTTC
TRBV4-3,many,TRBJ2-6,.,CASSSQTSGANVLTF,TGCGCCAGCAGCTCACAGACCTCTGGGGCCAACGTCCTGACTTTC
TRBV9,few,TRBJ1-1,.,CASSATWTESEAFF,TGTGCCAGCAGCGCAACGTGGACAGAAAGTGAAGCTTTCTTT
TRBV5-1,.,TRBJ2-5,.,CASRQGFSQETQYF,TGCGCCAGCAGACAGGGTTTTTCCCAAGAGACCCAGTACTTC
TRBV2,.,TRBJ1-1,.,CASSVHRVDAFF,TGTGCCAGCAGTGTCCACAGGGTCGATGCTTTCTTT
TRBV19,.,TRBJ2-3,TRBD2,CASSRSGLAGTTDTQYF,TGTGCCAGTAGTCGATCGGGACTAGCGGGGACCACAGATACGCAGTATTTT
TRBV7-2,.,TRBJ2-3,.,CASSLGPGVDTQYF,TGTGCCAGCAGCTTAGGCCCAGGTGTGGATACGCAGTATTTT
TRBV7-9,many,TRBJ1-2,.,CASSPGPDNGYTF,TGTGCCAGCAGCCCTGGGCCGGATAATGGCTACACCTTC
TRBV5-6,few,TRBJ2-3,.,CASSRTGTDTQYF,TGTGCCAGCAGCCGTACAGGCACAGATACGCAGTATTTT
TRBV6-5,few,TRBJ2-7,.,CASSSTYEQYF,TGTGCCAGCAGTTCTACGTACGAGCAGTACTTC
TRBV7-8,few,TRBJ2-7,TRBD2,CASSLLVGRAGGTYEQYF,TGTGCCAGCAGCTTATTAGTAGGTCGAGCGGGGGGAACCTACGAGCAGTACTTC
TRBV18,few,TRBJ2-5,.,CASSPGANQETQYF,TGTGCCAGCTCACCAGGGGCCAACCAAGAGACCCAGTACTTC
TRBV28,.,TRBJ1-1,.,CASSLPPRGLNTEAFF,TGTGCCAGCAGTTTACCACCTAGAGGGTTGAACACTGAAGCTTTCTTT
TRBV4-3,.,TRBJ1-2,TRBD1,CASSHLGAGGNYGYTF,TGCGCCAGCAGCCACCTCGGGGCAGGGGGTAACTATGGCTACACCTTC
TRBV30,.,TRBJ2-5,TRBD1,CAWDRAPLETQYF,TGTGCCTGGGACAGGGCGCCTCTGGAGACCCAGTACTTC
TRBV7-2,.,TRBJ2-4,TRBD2,CASKSGGADIQYF,TGTGCCAGCAAAAGCGGGGGGGCTGACATTCAGTACTTC
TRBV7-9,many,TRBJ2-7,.,CASSRPETYEQYF,TGTGCCAGCAGCCGTCCGGAGACCTACGAGCAGTACTTC
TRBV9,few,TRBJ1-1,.,CASSVEVRAGTEAFF,TGTGCCAGCAGCGTAGAGGTTAGGGCGGGCACTGAAGCTTTCTTT
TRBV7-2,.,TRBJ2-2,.,CASSSYITGELFF,TGTGCCAGCAGCTCTTACATCACCGGGGAGCTGTTTTTT
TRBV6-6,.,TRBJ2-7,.,CASSSDSPYEQYF,TGTGCCAGCAGTTCGGACAGCCCCTACGAGCAGTACTTC